This T cell receptor (beta chain) appears in the sequencing data of a study of response to subunit inactivated influenza vaccine. Per the germline V gene, CDR1 is SQVTM and CDR2 is ANQGSEA. Between the trimmed V and J ends, which lost 4 bases and 0 bases, there was a span of 7 bases. The CDR3 loop spans 12 amino acids. This clonotype was seen a handful of times. Via MiXCR, TCRdb re-called the RT-PCR reads, giving one row per CDR3 protein. The sample comprises about 620,000 distinct CDR3 sequences, over 9% of which are singletons, and about 10% rests with the top ten. These data were also reused for a study on T cells expressing NK-cell markers. That source reports: A 5'RACE template switching approach incorporating UMIs was used to make TCR beta cDNA. Seropositivity for HCMV was found in most of the eight sequenced donors, with one seronegative. CD8+ T cells in six donors included dominant NKG2C+ clonotypes at about 1.0-8%. The CD3+CD56-NKG2C+ fraction of four donors was likewise dominated by these clonotypes.

V gene TRBV29-1 combines with J gene TRBJ2-7; D is undetermined. The source of this sequence is a man aged 50 to 60 who received an inactivated influenza vaccine. Sequenced material: PBMCs from blood, taken on the day of vaccination. The CDR3 DNA is TGCAGCGTTGTTCTAAGCTCCTACGAGCAGTACTTC. Translating it yields CSVVLSSYEQYF.